The 20 T cell receptor beta chains in this list originate from one sample, sequenced in a study of blood T cell repertoires in COVID-19. TCRdb's copy holds only in-frame clones and misses some; the assay was immunoSEQ multiplex PCR. The sample yields roughly 200,000 clones, around 91% seen once. Material for sequencing was peripheral blood. The source is a middle-aged man with acute or convalescent COVID-19.

This sequence joins TRBV7-9 and TRBJ1-2; TRBD1 aligns across 8 bases. The CDR3 contains 15 residues. Germline values: CDR1 SEHNR, CDR2 FQNEAQ (reference sequence). V lost 5 bases, J lost 6 bases, and 11 bases stayed unmatched. CDR3 DNA: TGTGCCAGCAGCCTCCCCCGGACAGGGCGGAATGGCTACACCTTC. This codes for CASSLPRTGRNGYTF.

The chain recombines TRBV3-1 (or the pseudogene TRBV3-2) with TRBJ1-5; D is ambiguous. CDR3 length: 15 residues. The ends were cut back, 1 base at V and 4 bases at J, with 11 bases in the middle. Germline V gives CDR1 LGHDT, CDR2 YNNKEL (reference sequence). Written as DNA, the CDR3 is TGTGCCAGCAGCCAAGGGATGGGAGGGAATCAGCCCCAGCATTTT. Translated: CASSQGMGGNQPQHF.

V is TRBV6-2 or TRBV6-3 and J is TRBJ2-7; 9 bases align to TRBD2. The V gene's germline CDR1 is MNHEY and CDR2 SVGEGT. CDR3 size: 13 residues. V lost 5 bases, J lost 4 bases, and 3 bases stayed unmatched. CDR3 DNA: TGTGCCAGCAGTAGGACTAGCGAATACGAGCAGTACGTC. Translated: CASSRTSEYEQYV.

This clone was picked up a small number of times. This chain links TRBV12-3 or TRBV12-4 with TRBJ1-5; D is uncertain. Deletions cut 2 bases from V and 5 bases from J, with 7 bases between. This CDR3 spans 13 amino acids. The CDR3 sequence is CASSLIRDQPQHF. The CDR3 DNA is TGTGCCAGCAGTTTAATCCGGGATCAGCCCCAGCATTTT.

V is TRBV5-1 and J is TRBJ2-7, with 13 bases identical to TRBD2. The junction had 3 bases not matched to a gene; V was cut back by 4 bases and J by 5 bases. This CDR3 has 14 residues. CDR1 is SGHRS, CDR2 YFSETQ, per germline. The CDR3 DNA reads TGCGCCAGCAGCCCCGGGACTAGCGGGGACGAGCAGTACTTC. It specifies CASSPGTSGDEQYF.

DNA for the CDR3: TGTGCCAGCAGCTTATTGTCTTTCACTGAAGCTTTCTTT. Its translation is CASSLLSFTEAFF. The chain uses TRBV11-3 and TRBJ1-1; no firm D call. V was trimmed by 2 bases and J by 4 bases, leaving 8 bases between them. The CDR3 length is 13 residues. The V gene's germline CDR1 is SGHNT and CDR2 YENEEA.

This chain joins TRBV4-3 and TRBJ2-7; possible D gene TRBD2, 5 bases. Germline loops: CDR1 LGHNA, CDR2 YSLEER. The CDR3 has 16 residues. Trimming removed 0 bases from V and 5 bases from J, with 17 bases in between. The CDR3 loop is CASSQEEREGPDEQYV. DNA for the CDR3: TGCGCCAGCAGCCAAGAAGAACGGGAAGGGCCTGACGAGCAGTACGTC.

The chain couples TRBV2 to TRBJ2-2; D is possibly TRBD1 (5 bases). The CDR3 has 14 amino acids. CDR1 SNHLY and CDR2 FYNNEI come from the germline V gene. V was trimmed by 3 bases and J by 9 bases, leaving 14 bases between them. This CDR3 is CASSESGHGRELFF. CDR3 nucleotides: TGTGCCAGCAGTGAGTCTGGACACGGCAGGGAGCTGTTTTTT.

The CDR3: CASSPFDRRSGNTIYF. The CDR3 DNA reads as TGTGCCAGCTCACCTTTCGACAGGCGCTCTGGAAACACCATATATTTT. The chain employs TRBV18 and TRBJ1-3, with TRBD1 as a possible D gene (6 bases). Germline loops: CDR1 KGHSH, CDR2 LQKENI. V was shortened by 3 bases and J by 0 bases, with 12 bases between the two germline ends. CDR3 size: 16 residues. The full variable domain, in which reference TRBV18 and TRBJ1-3 provide the parts outside the CDR3, is NAGVMQNPRHLVRRRGQEARLRCSPMKGHSHVYWYRQLPEEGLKFMVYLQKENIIDESGMPKERFSAEFPKEGPSILRIQQVVRGDSAAYFCASSPFDRRSGNTIYFGEGSWLTVV.

The chain links TRBV7-2 to TRBJ2-1; the D gene is possibly TRBD1 (5 bases). The CDR3 covers 13 residues. In germline, CDR1 is SGHTA, CDR2 FQGNSA. V shed 4 bases and J shed 2 bases, with 6 bases lying between them. The CDR3 sequence is CASSSTAYNEQFF. The CDR3 DNA reads TGTGCCAGCAGCTCGACAGCCTACAATGAGCAGTTCTTC.

V is TRBV4-1 and J is TRBJ1-5; 7 bases fit TRBD1. Germline values: CDR1 MGHRA, CDR2 YSYEKL. The CDR3 runs to 16 residues. After removal of 1 base from V and 3 bases from J, the junction contained 6 bases not matched to a gene. CDR3 sequence (DNA): TGCGCCAGCAGCCAAGGAACAGGGGCGATCAATCAGCCCCAGCATTTT. It codes for CASSQGTGAINQPQHF.

The V and J genes are TRBV7-2 and TRBJ1-2; a possible D gene is TRBD1 (5 bases). V was pared by 1 base and J by 4 bases, with 10 bases between. The CDR3 covers 14 residues. CDR1 and CDR2 (germline): SGHTA, FQGNSA. The CDR3 bases are TGTGCCAGCAGCTTAGTGGGCAGGGTCTATGGCTACACCTTC. Translating gives CASSLVGRVYGYTF.

The chain is built from TRBV6-5 and TRBJ2-3, with D perhaps matching TRBD1 (6 bases). The CDR3 totals 14 residues. The V gene's germline CDR1 is MNHEY and CDR2 SVGAGI. The V gene lost 5 bases and the J gene lost 4 bases, with 13 bases spanning the gap. In DNA, the CDR3 is TGTGCCAGCAGTCCTAACAGGGCCCCAGATACGCAGTATTTT. It translates to CASSPNRAPDTQYF.

The CDR3 spells CACGGVTYNSPLHF. The CDR3 coding sequence is TGTGCCTGTGGGGGGGTAACCTATAATTCACCCCTCCACTTT. The V and J genes are TRBV30 and TRBJ1-6, with D possibly matching TRBD1 (5 bases). CDR1 GTSNPN and CDR2 SVGIG come from the germline V gene (reference sequence). This CDR3 spans 14 amino acids. Trimming removed 6 bases at V and 2 bases at J, with 11 bases between.

Regarding this clone: The sample has other DNA sequences that encode this CDR3 too. The V and J genes are TRBV19 and TRBJ2-5, with 8 nucleotides matching TRBD1. The CDR3 totals 14 residues. V lost 2 bases and J lost 5; bases outside the gene matches: 4. Germline lookup yields CDR1 LNHDA and CDR2 SQIVND (reference sequence). The CDR3 is CASSITGGGETQYF. DNA for the CDR3: TGTGCCAGTAGTATAACAGGGGGTGGTGAGACCCAGTACTTC. Together with reference TRBV19 and TRBJ2-5, the CDR3 gives the full variable domain: DGGITQSPKYLFRKEGQNVTLSCEQNLNHDAMYWYRQDPGQGLRLIYYSQIVNDFQKGDIAEGYSVSREKKESFPLTVTSAQKNPTAFYLCASSITGGGETQYFGPGTRLLVL.

V usage is TRBV11-2 and J usage is TRBJ2-4, with 8 bases identical to TRBD2. CDR1 is SGHAT, CDR2 FQNNGV, per germline. The CDR3 is made up of 16 amino acids. V lost 0 bases to trimming and J lost 2 bases; unmatched junction nucleotides: 3. CDR3 bases: TGTGCCAGCAGCTTAGAGGCGGGAGGTACCAAAAACATTCAGTACTTC. Translated, it gives CASSLEAGGTKNIQYF.

The chain couples TRBV7-2 to TRBJ1-6; the D gene is possibly TRBD1 (5 bases). Germline V lookup: CDR1 SGHTA, CDR2 FQGNSA. With 1 base removed from V and 4 bases from J, the gap between germline ends came to 17 bases. The CDR3 is 18 amino acids. This CDR3 reads CASSLVFSGGSYNSPLHF. CDR3 DNA sequence: TGTGCCAGCAGCTTAGTTTTCAGTGGGGGGAGTTATAATTCACCCCTCCACTTT. Combining the CDR3 with reference TRBV7-2 and TRBJ1-6 gives the whole variable domain GAGVSQSPSNKVTEKGKDVELRCDPISGHTALYWYRQSLGQGLEFLIYFQGNSAPDKSGLPSDRFSAERTGGSVSTLTIQRTQQEDSAVYLCASSLVFSGGSYNSPLHFGNGTRLTVT.

The chain combines TRBV25-1 with TRBJ2-2, with 11 bases matching TRBD2. V shed 5 bases and J 3 bases; nucleotides not matched to a gene: 5. The CDR3 runs 16 residues. CDR1 is MGHDK and CDR2 is SYGVNS in the germline V gene. CDR3 sequence (DNA): TGTGCCAGCAGTCATCGACTAGCGGGGCACACCGGGGAGCTGTTTTTT. Translating it yields CASSHRLAGHTGELFF.

This clone was counted only a few times. The rearrangement joins TRBV2 to TRBJ2-2; D remains ambiguous. This CDR3 spans 12 amino acids. V dropped 8 bases and J dropped 1 base, with 5 bases sitting between them. CDR1 SNHLY and CDR2 FYNNEI come from the germline V gene. The CDR3 DNA follows: TGTGCCAGCTCATTGAACACCGGGGAGCTGTTTTTT. This codes for CASSLNTGELFF. The whole variable domain, filled in from reference TRBV2 and TRBJ2-2, reads EPEVTQTPSHQVTQMGQEVILRCVPISNHLYFYWYRQILGQKVEFLVSFYNNEISEKSEIFDDQFSVERPDGSNFTLKIRSTKLEDSAMYFCASSLNTGELFFGEGSRLTVL.

The CDR3 DNA sequence: TGTGCCAGCAGCTTAAGTAGCGGTCAAGAGACCCAGTACTTC. Translated, it gives CASSLSSGQETQYF. The chain recombines TRBV7-2 with TRBJ2-5, with D possibly matching TRBD2 (6 bases). The CDR3 consists of 14 residues. The V and J ends lost 2 bases and 2 bases respectively, with 9 bases between them. Germline lookup yields CDR1 SGHTA and CDR2 FQGNSA.